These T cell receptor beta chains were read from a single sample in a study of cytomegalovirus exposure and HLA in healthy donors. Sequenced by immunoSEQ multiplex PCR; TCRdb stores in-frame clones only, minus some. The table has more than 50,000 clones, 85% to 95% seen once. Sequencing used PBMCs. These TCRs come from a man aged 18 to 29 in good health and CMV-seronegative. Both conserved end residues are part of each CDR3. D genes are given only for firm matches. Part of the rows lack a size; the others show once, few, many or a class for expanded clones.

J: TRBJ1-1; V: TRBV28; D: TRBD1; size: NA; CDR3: CASATSGTGDMNTEAFF; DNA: TGTGCCAGCGCAACATCTGGGACAGGCGATATGAACACTGAAGCTTTCTTT
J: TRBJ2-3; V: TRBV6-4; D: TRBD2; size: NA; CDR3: CASSLLAGADTQYF; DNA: TGTGCCAGCAGTCTCCTAGCGGGGGCAGATACGCAGTATTTT
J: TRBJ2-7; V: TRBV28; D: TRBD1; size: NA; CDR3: CASSSGQGGYEQYF; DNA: TGTGCCAGCAGTTCTGGACAGGGTGGCTACGAGCAGTACTTC
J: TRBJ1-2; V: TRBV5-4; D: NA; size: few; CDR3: CASSLEAVSYGYTF; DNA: TGTGCCAGCAGCTTGGAAGCGGTGAGCTATGGCTACACCTTC
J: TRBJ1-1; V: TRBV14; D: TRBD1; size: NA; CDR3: CASSQVGQESMNTEAFF; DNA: TGTGCCAGCAGCCAAGTAGGACAGGAAAGTATGAACACTGAAGCTTTCTTT
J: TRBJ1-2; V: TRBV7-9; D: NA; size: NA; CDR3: CASSLADRLANYGYTF; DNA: TGTGCCAGCAGCTTAGCCGACAGGTTAGCTAACTATGGCTACACCTTC
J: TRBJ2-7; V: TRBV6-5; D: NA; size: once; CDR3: CASSYIRDTEQYF; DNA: TGTGCCAGCAGTTATATTCGGGACACCGAGCAGTACTTC
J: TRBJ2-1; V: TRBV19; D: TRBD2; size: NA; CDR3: CASSISSGRVNEQFF; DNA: TGTGCCAGTAGTATTTCTAGCGGGAGAGTCAATGAGCAGTTCTTC
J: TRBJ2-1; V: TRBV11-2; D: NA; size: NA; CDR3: CASSLAPATRDEQFF; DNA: TGTGCCAGCAGCTTAGCCCCGGCGACGAGGGATGAGCAGTTCTTC
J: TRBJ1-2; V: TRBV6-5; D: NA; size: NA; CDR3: CASSYQLGATGYTF; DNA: TGTGCCAGCAGTTACCAATTGGGAGCCACAGGCTACACCTTC
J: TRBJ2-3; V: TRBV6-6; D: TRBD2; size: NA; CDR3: CASSPPGPSGSSAQYF; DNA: TGTGCCAGCAGTCCACCTGGGCCTAGCGGGAGTTCAGCGCAGTATTTT
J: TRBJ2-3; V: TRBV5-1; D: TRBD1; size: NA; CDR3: CASSPRWTGDADTQYF; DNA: TGCGCCAGCAGCCCCCGATGGACAGGGGATGCAGATACGCAGTATTTT
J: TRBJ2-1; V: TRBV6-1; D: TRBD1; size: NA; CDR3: CASASGGWDEQFF; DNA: TGTGCCAGCGCCTCAGGGGGTTGGGATGAGCAGTTCTTC
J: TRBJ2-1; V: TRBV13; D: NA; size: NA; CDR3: CASSQGPSYNEQFF; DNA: TGTGCCAGCAGTCAGGGGCCTTCCTACAATGAGCAGTTCTTC
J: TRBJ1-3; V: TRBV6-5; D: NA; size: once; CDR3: CASSYSMGAENTIYF; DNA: TGTGCCAGCAGTTACTCAATGGGGGCCGAAAACACCATATATTTT
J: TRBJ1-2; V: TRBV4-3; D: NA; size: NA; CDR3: CASSQEYRGNYGYTF; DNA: TGCGCCAGCAGCCAAGAATATCGGGGGAACTATGGCTACACCTTC
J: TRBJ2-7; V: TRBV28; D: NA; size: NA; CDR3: CASSRGWGSGYEQYF; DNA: TGTGCCAGCAGTAGAGGGTGGGGTAGCGGCTACGAGCAGTACTTC
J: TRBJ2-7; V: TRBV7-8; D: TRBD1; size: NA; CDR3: CASSLVPGTGVEQYF; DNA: TGTGCCAGCAGCTTAGTTCCCGGGACAGGGGTCGAGCAGTACTTC
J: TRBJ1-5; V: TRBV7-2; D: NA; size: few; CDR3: CASSLGGFSQPQHF; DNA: TGTGCCAGCAGCTTAGGAGGGTTCAGTCAGCCCCAGCATTTT
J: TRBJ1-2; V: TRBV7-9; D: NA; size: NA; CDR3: CASSTRGVGDHGYTF; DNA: TGTGCCAGCAGCACTCGGGGGGTGGGAGACCATGGCTACACCTTC
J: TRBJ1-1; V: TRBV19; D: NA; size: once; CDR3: CASSPGWQNTEAFF; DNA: TGTGCCAGTAGTCCAGGGTGGCAGAACACTGAAGCTTTCTTT
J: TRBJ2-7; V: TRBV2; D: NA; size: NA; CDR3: CASSASYEQYF; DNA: TGTGCCAGCAGTGCTTCCTACGAGCAGTACTTC
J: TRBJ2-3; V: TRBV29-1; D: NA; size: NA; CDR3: CSAREPTDTQYF; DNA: TGCAGCGCCCGGGAACCCACAGATACGCAGTATTTT
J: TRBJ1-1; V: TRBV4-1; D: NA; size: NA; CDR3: CASSQDPSRVNTEAFF; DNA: TGCGCCAGCAGCCAAGATCCCTCCAGGGTGAACACTGAAGCTTTCTTT
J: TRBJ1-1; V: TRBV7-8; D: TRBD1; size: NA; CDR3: CATLGQGGTEAFF; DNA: TGTGCCACCCTGGGACAGGGAGGGACTGAAGCTTTCTTT
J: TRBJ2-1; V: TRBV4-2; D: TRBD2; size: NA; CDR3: CASSPWGTSVFNEQFF; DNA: TGTGCCAGCAGCCCTTGGGGGACTAGCGTCTTCAATGAGCAGTTCTTC
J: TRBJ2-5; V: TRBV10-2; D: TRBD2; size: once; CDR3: CATEKELAGTQETQYF; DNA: TGCGCCACCGAGAAAGAGCTAGCGGGCACCCAAGAGACCCAGTACTTC
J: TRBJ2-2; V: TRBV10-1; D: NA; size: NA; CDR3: CASSEGGANTGELFF; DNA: TGCGCCAGCAGTGAGGGAGGTGCGAACACCGGGGAGCTGTTTTTT
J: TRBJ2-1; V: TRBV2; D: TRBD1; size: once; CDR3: CASTKTPGTGRDEQFF; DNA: TGTGCCAGCACCAAAACTCCCGGGACAGGGAGGGATGAGCAGTTCTTC
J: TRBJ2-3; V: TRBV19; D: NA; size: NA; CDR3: CATEGDTQYF; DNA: TGTGCCACCGAGGGAGATACGCAGTATTTT
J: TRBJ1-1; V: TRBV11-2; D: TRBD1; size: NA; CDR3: CASSFGTEAEAFF; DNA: TGTGCCAGCAGCTTCGGGACAGAGGCTGAAGCTTTCTTT
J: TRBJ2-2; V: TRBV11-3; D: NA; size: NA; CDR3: CASSSSTGELFF; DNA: TGTGCCAGCAGCTCATCCACCGGGGAGCTGTTTTTT
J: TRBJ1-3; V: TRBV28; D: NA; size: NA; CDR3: CATLNRGNTIYF; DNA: TGTGCCACCCTTAACAGGGGAAACACCATATATTTT
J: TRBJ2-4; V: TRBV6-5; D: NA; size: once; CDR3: CASSLGNIGGAIQYF; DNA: TGTGCCAGCAGTTTAGGGAATATCGGCGGGGCCATTCAGTACTTC
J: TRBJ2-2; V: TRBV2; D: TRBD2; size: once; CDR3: CASTPPSFTAGARTGELFF; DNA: TGTGCCAGCACCCCACCTTCGTTTACCGCGGGAGCGAGAACCGGGGAGCTGTTTTTT
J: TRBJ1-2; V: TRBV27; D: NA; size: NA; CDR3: CASSTSGPGAGYTF; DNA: TGTGCCAGCAGTACCTCCGGGCCTGGGGCTGGCTACACCTTC
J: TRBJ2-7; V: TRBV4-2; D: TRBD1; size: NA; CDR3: CASSQASGGRYEQYF; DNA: TGTGCCAGCAGCCAAGCCTCAGGGGGCAGGTACGAGCAGTACTTC
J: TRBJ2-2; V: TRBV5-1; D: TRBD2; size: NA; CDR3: CASSLETGGGTGELFF; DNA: TGCGCCAGCAGCTTGGAAACGGGAGGGGGCACCGGGGAGCTGTTTTTT
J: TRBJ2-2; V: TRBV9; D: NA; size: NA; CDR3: CASSVDTPTGELFF; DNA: TGTGCCAGCAGCGTAGACACGCCCACCGGGGAGCTGTTTTTT
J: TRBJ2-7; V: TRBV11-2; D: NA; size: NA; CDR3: CASSSPTRSVEQYF; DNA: TGTGCCAGCAGCTCACCGACTAGATCGGTCGAGCAGTACTTC
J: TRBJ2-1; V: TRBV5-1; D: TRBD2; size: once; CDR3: CASSRSSGAGTYNEQFF; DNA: TGCGCCAGCAGCAGAAGTAGCGGGGCGGGAACCTACAATGAGCAGTTCTTC
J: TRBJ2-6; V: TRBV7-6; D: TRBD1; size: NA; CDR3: CASSLGQGLSGANVLTF; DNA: TGTGCCAGCAGCTTAGGACAGGGTCTATCTGGGGCCAACGTCCTGACTTTC
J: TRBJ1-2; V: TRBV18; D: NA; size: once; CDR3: CASSPPSSYGYTF; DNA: TGTGCCAGCTCACCACCGTCGTCCTATGGCTACACCTTC